The 23 T cell receptor beta chains reported below all come from one sample, sequenced in a study of T cell responses to AZD1222 COVID-19 vaccine. The method was immunoSEQ multiplex PCR; TCRdb's version includes in-frame clones alone and lacks a portion of them. The repertoire has 200,000 or so clones, around 87% of them found once; the top ten carry less than 3%. Sequenced here: peripheral blood, sampled on day 0 of MenACWY control vaccination. The receptors stem from an adult in good health.

The gene calls are TRBV27 and TRBJ2-1, with D possibly being TRBD2 (6 bases). Trimming cost V 8 bases and J 0 bases, with 11 bases left between them. Germline CDR1 MNHEY, CDR2 SMNVEV (reference sequence). This CDR3 comprises 14 residues. The CDR3 DNA reads TGTGCCAGCGGAATAGCGGTCTCCTACAATGAGCAGTTCTTC. Its protein is CASGIAVSYNEQFF.

The chain joins TRBV15 to TRBJ2-2, with no clear D. V gave up 2 bases and J gave up 0 bases, with 10 bases separating them. Germline V gene lookup returns CDR1 LNHNV and CDR2 YYDKDF (reference sequence). This CDR3 has 16 amino acids. The CDR3 nucleotides read TGTGCCACCAGCAGACCGACCGAATCGAACACCGGGGAGCTGTTTTTT. Protein product: CATSRPTESNTGELFF.

The V call is TRBV27, the J call TRBJ1-3, with TRBD1 matching 11 bases. Germline V gene lookup returns CDR1 MNHEY and CDR2 SMNVEV (reference sequence). The J segment lost 0 bases and the V segment lost 4 bases, leaving 5 bases of the junction unmatched. The CDR3 is 17 amino acids. The CDR3 region is CASSSGTGGGSGNTIYF. Written as DNA, the CDR3 is TGTGCCAGCAGTTCCGGGACAGGGGGTGGCTCTGGAAACACCATATATTTT.

This clone has just a few counts. The CDR3 bases are TGTGCCAGCAGCTTAGATCTTTACCCTGAAGCTTTCTTT. This codes for CASSLDLYPEAFF. The V call is TRBV7-9, the J call TRBJ1-1; unclear D gene. The V end was cut by 1 base, the J end by 6 bases, with 9 bases between. The CDR3 sequence is 13 residues long. Per the germline V gene, CDR1 is SEHNR and CDR2 is FQNEAQ (reference sequence).

This chain uses TRBV10-3 with TRBJ1-5; a possible D gene is TRBD1 (6 bases). This CDR3 spans 16 amino acids. CDR1 is ENHRY, CDR2 SYGVKD, per germline. The ends were cut back, 0 bases at V and 3 bases at J, with 12 bases in the middle. The CDR3 nucleotides read TGTGCCATCAGTGAGTCGGCCGGGGGCCCCAATCAGCCCCAGCATTTT. This gives the protein CAISESAGGPNQPQHF.

The chain uses TRBV9 and TRBJ1-1; unclear D gene. CDR3 length: 16 residues. Between the trimmed V and J ends, which lost 0 bases and 1 base, there was a span of 13 bases. Per germline, CDR1 SGDLS and CDR2 YYNGEE. CDR3 sequence: CASSVGPQSGNTEAFF. CDR3 DNA sequence: TGTGCCAGCAGCGTAGGCCCCCAATCGGGGAACACTGAAGCTTTCTTT.

This clone is a singleton in its sample. The gene calls are TRBV30 and TRBJ1-6; 8 bases align to TRBD1. V lost 3 bases and J lost 6; bases outside the gene matches: 1. CDR1 is GTSNPN and CDR2 is SVGIG in the germline V gene (reference sequence). The CDR3 has 13 residues. The CDR3 nucleotides read TGTGCCTGGAGCGGACAGGGTAATTCACCCCTCCACTTT. It encodes CAWSGQGNSPLHF. Together with reference TRBV30 and TRBJ1-6, the CDR3 gives the full variable domain: SQTIHQWPATLVQPVGSPLSLECTVEGTSNPNLYWYRQAAGRGLQLLFYSVGIGQISSEVPQNLSASRPQDRQFILSSKKLLLSDSGFYLCAWSGQGNSPLHFGNGTRLTVT.

The chain employs TRBV7-9 and TRBJ2-7; D remains unclear. Germline-derived CDR1 and CDR2 are SEHNR and FQNEAQ (reference sequence). V was cut by 5 bases and J by 6 bases, with 8 bases left in between. The CDR3 sequence is 11 residues long. CDR3 loop: CASSLESEQYF. In DNA, the CDR3 is TGTGCCAGCAGCCTGGAGTCCGAGCAGTACTTC.

The CDR3 protein is CASSPPGGLNSPLHF. CDR3 in DNA: TGTGCCAGCTCACCACCAGGGGGCCTTAATTCACCCCTCCACTTT. This chain uses TRBV18 with TRBJ1-6, with 7 bases fitting TRBD1. With 0 bases clipped from V and 6 bases from J, the junction kept 2 bases outside the gene matches. This CDR3 has 15 residues. Germline lookup yields CDR1 KGHSH and CDR2 LQKENI.

Of note for this clone: The junction differs from germline at one of its ends, possibly a read error. The chain has TRBV28 and TRBJ1-2; D unclear. The CDR3 is made up of 14 amino acids. Germline V lookup: CDR1 MDHEN, CDR2 SYDVKM. In DNA, the CDR3 is TGTGCCAGCAGATTATCTCAGGCTGCTTATGGCTACACCTTC. It is translated as CASRLSQAAYGYTF.

The J gene is TRBJ1-3, the V gene TRBV5-1; D ambiguous. V gave up 2 bases and J gave up 2 bases, with 5 bases separating them. Germline values: CDR1 SGHRS, CDR2 YFSETQ. The CDR3 is 13 amino acids. The CDR3 region is CASSFRTGNTIYF. CDR3 DNA: TGCGCCAGCAGCTTCCGGACTGGAAACACCATATATTTT.

The chain uses TRBV28 and TRBJ1-2; weak D call: TRBD1 (5 bases). With 3 bases removed from V and 4 bases from J, the gap between germline ends came to 18 bases. The V gene's germline CDR1 is MDHEN and CDR2 SYDVKM. This CDR3 comprises 16 residues. CDR3 sequence reads: CASSFGSRGDRYGYTF. CDR3 DNA: TGTGCCAGCAGTTTTGGAAGCCGGGGCGATCGCTATGGCTACACCTTC.

This sequence joins TRBV5-4 and TRBJ2-2; D is unclear. V was clipped by 4 bases and J by 3 bases, with 7 bases between them. This CDR3 is built from 13 residues. Per germline, CDR1 SGHNT and CDR2 YYREEE (reference sequence). The CDR3 is CASSPADTGELFF. The CDR3, as DNA: TGTGCCAGCAGCCCGGCGGACACCGGGGAGCTGTTTTTT.

The chain joins TRBV28 to TRBJ2-1; 8 bases align to TRBD1. The CDR3 length is 13 residues. J was trimmed by 0 bases and V by 10 bases; bases with no gene match: 2. Germline CDR1 reads MDHEN; CDR2 reads SYDVKM. The DNA of the CDR3 is TGTGCCACCCAGGGGGCCTCCTACAATGAGCAGTTCTTC. It is translated as CATQGASYNEQFF.

This rearrangement joins TRBV6-5 to TRBJ2-1; 10 bases map to TRBD2. Looked up from germline, CDR1 is MNHEY and CDR2 is SVGAGI. This CDR3 region has 15 residues. Germline trimming cut 5 bases from V and 9 bases from J; bases unmatched to any gene: 10. The CDR3 sequence: CASSRPASGSSEQFF. CDR3 in DNA: TGTGCCAGCAGTCGCCCGGCTAGCGGGAGTTCTGAGCAGTTCTTC.

Only one count was recorded for this clone. The chain links TRBV9 to TRBJ1-4; D gene ambiguous. Germline CDR1 is SGDLS and CDR2 is YYNGEE. Trimming took 3 bases from V and 3 from J, leaving 12 bases between them. This CDR3 contains 15 residues. The CDR3 spells CASSAGRVSNEKLFF. CDR3 sequence (DNA): TGTGCCAGCAGCGCCGGGAGGGTATCTAATGAAAAACTGTTTTTT.

The V gene is TRBV5-1, the J gene TRBJ2-3; no reliable D call. The CDR3 has 14 residues. Trimming took 3 bases from V and 1 from J, leaving 9 bases between them. Looked up from germline, CDR1 is SGHRS and CDR2 is YFSETQ. CDR3 sequence: CASSSSGGTDTQYF. CDR3 bases: TGCGCCAGCAGCTCCTCTGGGGGCACAGATACGCAGTATTTT.

V usage is TRBV19 and J usage is TRBJ2-6; D gene unclear. Trimming cost V 6 bases and J 1 base, with 13 bases left between them. The CDR3 covers 16 residues. Germline lookup yields CDR1 LNHDA and CDR2 SQIVND (reference sequence). CDR3 coding DNA: TGTGCCAGTAGCAACCCCGGTTCTTCTGGGGCCAACGTCCTGACTTTC. This translates into CASSNPGSSGANVLTF.

V and J are TRBV11-3 and TRBJ1-1; D remains unclear. The CDR3 is 13 amino acids. Germline V gene data show CDR1 as SGHNT and CDR2 as YENEEA. Trimming left V 1 base short and J 0 bases short, with 3 bases between. As DNA, the CDR3 is TGTGCCAGCAGCTTAGGAATGAACACTGAAGCTTTCTTT. Its protein product is CASSLGMNTEAFF.

The rearrangement links TRBV5-1 to TRBJ2-1; 8 bases map to TRBD2. The CDR3 covers 15 residues. J gave up 9 bases and V 3 bases, and 11 bases lay outside the gene matches. Germline lookup yields CDR1 SGHRS and CDR2 YFSETQ. CDR3 sequence (DNA): TGCGCCAGCAGCTCCGGGACTAGTAGTAGTGGTGAGCAGTTCTTC. This translates into CASSSGTSSSGEQFF.

This chain links TRBV6-6 with TRBJ2-7; D might be TRBD2 (6 bases). Per germline, CDR1 MNHNY and CDR2 SVGAGI (reference sequence). This CDR3 is 12 amino acids long. With 8 bases removed from V and 6 bases from J, the gap between germline ends came to 14 bases. CDR3 residues: CASLGTQREQYF. Written as DNA, the CDR3 is TGTGCCAGCCTTGGGACTCAACGCGAGCAGTACTTC.

V is TRBV19 and J is TRBJ2-1; D is perhaps TRBD2 (7 bases). V dropped 6 bases and J dropped 4 bases, with 13 bases sitting between them. The CDR3 loop spans 14 amino acids. Germline CDR1 reads LNHDA; CDR2 reads SQIVND (reference sequence). This chain's CDR3 is CASSPGGRYNEQFF. In DNA form, the CDR3 reads TGTGCCAGTAGCCCCGGGGGGCGTTACAATGAGCAGTTCTTC.

Concerning this clone itself: Other DNA variants within this sample encode the same CDR3. The chain couples TRBV5-1 to TRBJ1-1, with D maybe TRBD1 (6 bases). The CDR3 totals 13 residues. Germline V gene sequence: CDR1 SGHRS, CDR2 YFSETQ. V was pared by 0 bases and J by 5 bases, with 8 bases between. CDR3 coding DNA: TGCGCCAGCAGCTTGGAAGGGGGTACTGAAGCTTTCTTT. Its translation is CASSLEGGTEAFF. Together with reference TRBV5-1 and TRBJ1-1, the CDR3 gives the full variable domain: KAGVTQTPRYLIKTRGQQVTLSCSPISGHRSVSWYQQTPGQGLQFLFEYFSETQRNKGNFPGRFSGRQFSNSRSEMNVSTLELGDSALYLCASSLEGGTEAFFGQGTRLTVV.